These 23 T cell receptor beta chains were sequenced from one sample in a study of regulatory T cells in long-lasting Graves disease. Time point given: persistent/refractory GD, antithyroid drugs over 5 years with positive TRAb. The TCR library was made from RNA that had been extracted from PBMCs in TRIzol. Building of the TCR beta libraries involved iRepertoire HTBI primers and Arm-PCR of CDR3 regions. TCRdb re-called the multiplex PCR reads through MiXCR, storing one row per CDR3 protein. The sample yields more than 650,000 distinct CDR3 sequences, around 30% seen once. This material consisted of peripheral blood mononuclear cells (PBMCs), taken when the disease was refractory, from a patient treated with antithyroid drugs. These receptors all stem from a female donor with Graves disease.

The chain employs TRBV19 and TRBJ1-4; weak D call: TRBD1 (5 bases). Germline lookup yields CDR1 LNHDA and CDR2 SQIVND (reference sequence). Trimming shortened V by 1 base and J by 7 bases, and 13 bases separated the two germline ends. This CDR3 has 15 residues. This CDR3 is CASSIGPGTTEKLFF. The DNA for the CDR3 is TGTGCCAGTAGTATAGGTCCGGGGACGACTGAAAAACTGTTTTTT.

The chain has TRBV15 and TRBJ1-1; D is uncertain. In germline, CDR1 is LNHNV, CDR2 YYDKDF (reference sequence). The CDR3 is 14 residues long. V lost 3 bases and J lost 0, with 8 bases in between. In DNA, the CDR3 is TGTGCCACCAGCAGTTATGCCCTGAACACTGAAGCTTTCTTT. Translated, it gives CATSSYALNTEAFF. The whole variable domain, remainder taken from reference TRBV15 and TRBJ1-1, is DAMVIQNPRYQVTQFGKPVTLSCSQTLNHNVMYWYQQKSSQAPKLLFHYYDKDFNNEADTPDNFQSRRPNTSFCFLDIRSPGLGDTAMYLCATSSYALNTEAFFGQGTRLTVV.

The chain is built from TRBV6-1 and TRBJ2-2; D not resolved. This CDR3 comprises 17 residues. The V end lost 8 bases, the J end lost 0 bases, and 19 bases lay between the germline ends. The germline V gene encodes CDR1 MNHNS and CDR2 SASEGT. The CDR3 spells CASHGKHGIANTGELFF. The CDR3 DNA reads as TGTGCCAGCCACGGCAAGCATGGAATAGCGAACACCGGGGAGCTGTTTTTT.

This clonotype has only a few counts. V gene TRBV5-4 combines with J gene TRBJ1-1, with D unresolved. The CDR3 length is 17 residues. Germline V lookup: CDR1 SGHNT, CDR2 YYREEE (reference sequence). V lost 1 base and J lost 3, with 19 bases in between. CDR3 loop: CASSLFRFAGKDTEAFF. CDR3 nucleotides: TGTGCCAGCAGCTTGTTTCGTTTCGCGGGGAAGGACACTGAAGCTTTCTTT.

This chain uses TRBV12-3 or TRBV12-4 with TRBJ1-1, with D possibly matching TRBD1 (6 bases). V was cut by 1 base and J by 6 bases, with 15 bases left in between. The CDR3 contains 15 residues. The CDR3 spells CASSLVGGAGAEAFF. Written as DNA, the CDR3 is TGTGCCAGCAGTTTAGTAGGGGGGGCGGGGGCTGAAGCTTTCTTT.

J is TRBJ1-2 and V is TRBV30, with unresolved D. Germline loops: CDR1 GTSNPN, CDR2 SVGIG (reference sequence). CDR3 size: 13 residues. V was pared by 0 bases and J by 13 bases, with 18 bases between. CDR3 region: CAWSVLADLQATF. The CDR3 bases are TGTGCCTGGAGTGTACTGGCGGACCTTCAAGCCACCTTC.

The rearrangement links TRBV30 to TRBJ2-7; unclear D gene. CDR3 size: 11 residues. The germline V and J ends were trimmed by 1 base and 6 bases, with 7 bases remaining between them. The germline CDR1 and CDR2 sequences are GTSNPN and SVGIG (reference sequence). CDR3 sequence: CAWSGLLEQYF. The CDR3, as DNA: TGTGCCTGGAGTGGGTTGCTCGAGCAGTACTTC.

This clonotype showed up many times. V usage is TRBV11-2 and J usage is TRBJ2-5; TRBD1 agrees at 9 bases. Germline values: CDR1 SGHAT, CDR2 FQNNGV. V was clipped by 1 base and J by 5 bases; unmatched bases: 5. The CDR3 is 15 amino acids. The CDR3 is CASSLGQGGGETQYF. The CDR3, as DNA: TGTGCCAGCAGCTTAGGACAGGGGGGCGGGGAGACCCAGTACTTC.

This clonotype has more than one count but fewer than ten. V and J are TRBV6-1 and TRBJ2-7; tentative D call: TRBD1 (6 bases). Germline CDR1 and CDR2: MNHNS and SASEGT. This CDR3 has 16 amino acids. Trimming left V 0 bases short and J 3 bases short, with 15 bases between. The CDR3 loop reads CASSEAGWGLNYEQYF. In DNA form, the CDR3 reads TGTGCCAGCAGTGAAGCTGGTTGGGGGCTCAACTACGAGCAGTACTTC.

This clonotype was found a few times. V and J are TRBV7-9 and TRBJ1-2; D remains ambiguous. This CDR3 region has 14 residues. V lost 5 bases to trimming and J lost 5 bases, with 15 bases between them. The germline CDR1 and CDR2 sequences are SEHNR and FQNEAQ (reference sequence). The CDR3 loop reads CASSPLGGIYGYTF. The CDR3 coding sequence is TGTGCCAGCAGCCCACTGGGCGGAATTTATGGCTACACCTTC.

This clonotype was found once. The rearrangement uses TRBV2 and TRBJ2-1, with D tentatively TRBD2 (5 bases). Germline V gene lookup returns CDR1 SNHLY and CDR2 FYNNEI. The germline V and J ends were trimmed by 5 bases and 5 bases, with 7 bases remaining between them. The CDR3 spans 12 residues. The CDR3, as DNA: TGTGCCAGCAGTACTAGTAACAATGAGCAGTTCTTC. Translating it yields CASSTSNNEQFF. Combining the CDR3 with reference TRBV2 and TRBJ2-1 gives the whole variable domain EPEVTQTPSHQVTQMGQEVILRCVPISNHLYFYWYRQILGQKVEFLVSFYNNEISEKSEIFDDQFSVERPDGSNFTLKIRSTKLEDSAMYFCASSTSNNEQFFGPGTRLTVL.

The chain joins TRBV6-1 to TRBJ1-6; 7 bases match TRBD1. This CDR3 is 15 amino acids long. Germline CDR1 MNHNS, CDR2 SASEGT. Trimming removed 0 bases from V and 8 bases from J; junction bases left unmatched: 4. The CDR3 loop reads CASSEAYGTDSPLHF. The CDR3 region has the DNA TGTGCCAGCAGTGAAGCCTACGGGACAGATTCACCCCTCCACTTT.

To note about this clonotype: Germline is not matched at one junction end, which may reflect a read error. The chain employs TRBV7-3 and TRBJ1-5; tentatively, D is TRBD1 (6 bases). This CDR3 has 13 amino acids. The germline gives CDR1 SGHTA, CDR2 FQGTGA. This chain's CDR3 is CASSQLGGGIQHF. The DNA of the CDR3 is TGCGCCAGCAGCCAACTGGGGGGCGGGATCCAGCATTTT.

The rearrangement uses TRBV19 and TRBJ1-5, with 9 bases that match TRBD1. Losses at the gene ends were 6 bases for V and 0 bases for J; bases not matched to a gene: 9. The V gene's germline CDR1 is LNHDA and CDR2 SQIVND (reference sequence). This CDR3 contains 17 residues. The DNA for the CDR3 is TGTGCCAGTAGGACGACAGGGGGAGGTTATAGCAATCAGCCCCAGCATTTT. Its protein product is CASRTTGGGYSNQPQHF.

This clonotype has ten or more counts. The V and J genes are TRBV7-2 and TRBJ1-2, with D possibly being TRBD1 (5 bases). The CDR3 runs 14 residues. Per germline, CDR1 SGHTA and CDR2 FQGNSA. The V and J ends lost 5 bases and 6 bases respectively, with 16 bases between them. The CDR3 sequence: CASSLHRGEDGYTF. The DNA of the CDR3 is TGTGCCAGCAGCCTACATAGAGGGGAAGATGGCTACACCTTC.

This clonotype was seen more than once but under ten times. This rearrangement joins TRBV30 to TRBJ1-1, with no clear D. CDR3 length: 13 amino acids. V was shortened by 0 bases and J by 3 bases, with 8 bases between the two germline ends. CDR1 and CDR2 from the germline V gene are GTSNPN and SVGIG (reference sequence). In DNA form, the CDR3 reads TGTGCCTGGAGTGTACAAGGGTACACTGAAGCTTTCTTT. This encodes CAWSVQGYTEAFF.

As concerns this clonotype: A read error may explain this, as a much larger clone is one base away. The rearrangement joins TRBV18 to TRBJ1-2; 7 positions agree with TRBD1. This CDR3 region has 12 residues. The germline V gene encodes CDR1 KGHSH and CDR2 LQKENI. The CDR3 is CASPPGQDGYTF. Written as DNA, the CDR3 is TGTGCCAGCCCACCTGGACAGGATGGCTACACCTTC.

This clonotype came up many times. V usage is TRBV6-1 and J usage is TRBJ1-5; 10 positions agree with TRBD1. Germline CDR1 reads MNHNS; CDR2 reads SASEGT. V was pared by 3 bases and J by 8 bases, with 10 bases of the junction left unmatched. The length of the CDR3 is 16 residues. CDR3 bases: TGTGCCAGCAGTGACCTGGGACAGGGGAGGGGAAAGCCCCAGCATTTT. Amino acids: CASSDLGQGRGKPQHF.

This chain uses TRBV5-1 with TRBJ1-6; possibly TRBD1 for D (5 bases). The CDR3 consists of 15 residues. V lost 0 bases and J lost 10, with 14 bases in between. Germline V gene sequence: CDR1 SGHRS, CDR2 YFSETQ. The DNA of the CDR3 is TGCGCCAGCAGCTTGGGCGACAGCCCCAGGTCACCCCTCCACTTT. Translation gives CASSLGDSPRSPLHF.

The table lists this clonotype with many counts. The chain uses TRBV2 and TRBJ2-4; D not resolved. Germline V gene lookup returns CDR1 SNHLY and CDR2 FYNNEI. There are 15 residues in the CDR3. Trimming removed 3 bases from V and 0 bases from J, with 9 bases in between. The CDR3 nucleotides are TGTGCCAGCAGTGAGGGCTTCAAAGCCAAAAACATTCAGTACTTC. Protein product: CASSEGFKAKNIQYF.

Of note for this clonotype: It differs at one base from a far larger clone, so likely a read error. The gene calls are TRBV6-2 or TRBV6-3 and TRBJ1-2, with TRBD1 matching 7 bases. V shed 5 bases, J shed 10 bases, and the junction held 10 bases outside the gene matches. The CDR3 contains 13 residues. Germline CDR1 is MNHEY and CDR2 is SVGEGT. The CDR3 is CASSEGTDYDYTF. The CDR3 DNA is TGTGCCAGCAGTGAAGGGACAGATTACGACTACACCTTC.

The chain employs TRBV6-1 and TRBJ1-1; D may be TRBD1 (6 bases). This CDR3 spans 14 amino acids. V lost 8 bases and J 4 bases, leaving 17 bases between the germline ends. Per germline, CDR1 MNHNS and CDR2 SASEGT. The CDR3 nucleotides read TGTGCCAGCCCCCTTCGTCGGGGGGCCACTGAAGCTTTCTTT. Translation gives CASPLRRGATEAFF.

This chain uses TRBV19 with TRBJ1-1; maybe TRBD1 (6 bases). Germline V gives CDR1 LNHDA, CDR2 SQIVND (reference sequence). The V and J ends lost 3 bases and 6 bases respectively, with 20 bases between them. This CDR3 comprises 16 residues. CDR3 sequence: CASSIRVQGSKAEAFF. Written as DNA, the CDR3 is TGTGCCAGTAGTATTCGGGTACAGGGAAGCAAGGCTGAAGCTTTCTTT.